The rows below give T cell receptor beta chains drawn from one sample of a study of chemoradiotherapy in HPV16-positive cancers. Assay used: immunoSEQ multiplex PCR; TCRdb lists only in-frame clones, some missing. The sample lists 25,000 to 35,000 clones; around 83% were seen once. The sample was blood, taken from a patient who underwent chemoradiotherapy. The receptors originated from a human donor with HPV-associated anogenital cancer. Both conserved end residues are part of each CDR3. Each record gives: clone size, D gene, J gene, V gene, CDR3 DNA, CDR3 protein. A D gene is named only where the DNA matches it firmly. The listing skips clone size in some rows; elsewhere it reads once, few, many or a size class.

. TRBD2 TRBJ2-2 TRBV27 TGTGCCAGCAGTTCGCGACTAGCGGGGGGAACGAACACCGGGGAGCTGTTTTTT CASSSRLAGGTNTGELFF
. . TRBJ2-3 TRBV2 TGTGCCAGCAGTGAACTGGATACGCAGTATTTT CASSELDTQYF
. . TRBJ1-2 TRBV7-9 TGTGCCAGCAGCTTAGGCTTAGGGACTAACTATGGCTACACCTTC CASSLGLGTNYGYTF
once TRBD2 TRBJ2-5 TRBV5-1 TGCGCCAGCAGCGCTAGCGGGGGCCACCAAGAGACCCAGTACTTC CASSASGGHQETQYF
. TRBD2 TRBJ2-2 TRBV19 TGTGCCAGTAGTATAGGTCCGGGACTAGCGGGGGGCCGGGGAACCGGGGAGCTGTTTTTT CASSIGPGLAGGRGTGELFF
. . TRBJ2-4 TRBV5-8 TGTGCCAGCAGCTTGGTGGATGCAGCTAGCCGAAACATTCAGTACTTC CASSLVDAASRNIQYF
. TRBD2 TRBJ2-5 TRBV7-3 TGTGCCAGCAGCTCGGGGGGGCCGGAGACCCAGTACTTC CASSSGGPETQYF
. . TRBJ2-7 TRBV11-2 TGTGCCAGCAGCCGACGCCCCGGGGAGCAGTACTTC CASSRRPGEQYF
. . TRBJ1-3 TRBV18 TGTGCCACCCAGCCGTCCACCGGAGGTGGAAACACCATATATTTT CATQPSTGGGNTIYF
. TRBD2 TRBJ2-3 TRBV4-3 TGCGCCAGCAGCGAGCGGGGGCGCAATACGCAGTATTTT CASSERGRNTQYF
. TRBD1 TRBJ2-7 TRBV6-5 TGTGCCAGCAGTCACAGACAGGGAACTTCTCTAGAGCAGTACTTC CASSHRQGTSLEQYF
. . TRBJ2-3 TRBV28 TGTGCCAGCAGTCCTGGGAGAGATACGCAGTATTTT CASSPGRDTQYF
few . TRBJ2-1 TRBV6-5 TGTGCCAGCAGTTTAGGATTCCCCTACAATGAGCAGTTCTTC CASSLGFPYNEQFF
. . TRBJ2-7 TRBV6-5 TGTGCCAGCAGTTACTCGAGAGGGTTCGAGCAGTACTTC CASSYSRGFEQYF
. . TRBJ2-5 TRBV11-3 TGTGCCAGCAGCTTAGCGGCGGATCAAGAGACCCAGTACTTC CASSLAADQETQYF
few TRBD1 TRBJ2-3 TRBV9 TGTGCCAGCAGCTCGGGACAGTCGGGTCCCGAAGCAGATACGCAGTATTTT CASSSGQSGPEADTQYF
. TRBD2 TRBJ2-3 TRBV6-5 TGTGCCACTAGCGGTCGCACAGATACGCAGTATTTT CATSGRTDTQYF